A single sample is the source of the 19 T cell receptor beta chains below, sequenced in a study of blood T cell repertoires in COVID-19. Measured with immunoSEQ multiplex PCR; TCRdb has only the in-frame clones, and not every one. The sample shows under 250,000 clones, 80% to 90% of them seen only once. Sequencing input: peripheral blood. These receptors all come from a woman in her 70s with acute or convalescent COVID-19.

The genes are TRBV21-1 and TRBJ2-7; the tabulated D call, TRBD1, remains unverified against the DNA. TRBV21-1 is shown as a pseudogene. The CDR3 totals 20 residues. The CDR3 spells CASSKFGFWGLVGAAYEQYF. CDR3 coding DNA: TGTGCCAGCAGCAAATTTGGGTTTTGGGGGCTCGTTGGGGCCGCCTACGAGCAGTACTTC.

The chain employs TRBV2 and TRBJ1-6, with TRBD1 as a possible D gene (6 bases). The CDR3 is 15 amino acids. V gave up 3 bases and J gave up 10 bases, with 16 bases separating them. CDR1 and CDR2 from the germline V gene are SNHLY and FYNNEI. This CDR3 is CASSDTTGLGSPLHF. CDR3 in DNA: TGTGCCAGCAGTGACACGACAGGCCTGGGGTCACCCCTCCACTTT.

This clone was recorded a few times. V usage is TRBV7-2 and J usage is TRBJ1-5; 7 bases agree with TRBD1. The CDR3 is 13 residues long. V lost 5 bases to trimming and J lost 5 bases; unmatched junction nucleotides: 3. CDR1 SGHTA and CDR2 FQGNSA come from the germline V gene. CDR3 in DNA: TGTGCCAGCAGCACAGACAGGGATCAGCCCCAGCATTTT. This codes for CASSTDRDQPQHF.

The V gene is TRBV9, the J gene TRBJ2-2; D remains unclear. The CDR3 spans 14 residues. The germline V and J ends were trimmed by 2 bases and 3 bases, with 8 bases remaining between them. Germline V CDR1 and CDR2: SGDLS, YYNGEE. CDR3 sequence (DNA): TGTGCCAGCAGCGTCAACAGTTACACCGGGGAGCTGTTTTTT. Its translation is CASSVNSYTGELFF.

This clone was seen only once. The rearrangement uses TRBV28 and TRBJ1-5, with 7 nucleotides matching TRBD1. The junction had 5 bases not matched to a gene; V was cut back by 6 bases and J by 3 bases. Germline loops: CDR1 MDHEN, CDR2 SYDVKM. The CDR3 is 14 residues long. The DNA for the CDR3 is TGTGCCAGCAGCTTGGGACAGTCCAATCAGCCCCAGCATTTT. Translating gives CASSLGQSNQPQHF.

The chain carries TRBV23-1 and TRBJ1-2; 10 bases are a match to TRBD1. TRBV23-1 is classed as an ORF, of uncertain function. After removal of 7 bases from V and 8 bases from J, the junction contained 4 bases not matched to a gene. The CDR3 loop spans 12 amino acids. The CDR3 protein is CASIGTGEGYTF. The CDR3 DNA is TGCGCCAGCATCGGGACAGGGGAAGGCTACACCTTC.

On this clone itself: Germline is not matched at one junction end, which may reflect a read error. This rearrangement joins TRBV24-1 to TRBJ2-3, with TRBD2 matching over 9 bases. This CDR3 is built from 15 residues. Germline V gene lookup returns CDR1 KGHDR and CDR2 SFDVKD. CDR3 loop: CATSEAGGPIDTQYF. CDR3 nucleotides: TGTGCCACGAGTGAGGCGGGGGGGCCGATAGATACGCAGTATTTT.

V is TRBV5-1 and J is TRBJ1-2, with 10 positions matching TRBD1. Germline V gene data show CDR1 as SGHRS and CDR2 as YFSETQ. The CDR3 totals 15 residues. The junction had 6 bases not matched to a gene; V was cut back by 3 bases and J by 4 bases. Here the CDR3 reads CASSSGQGGPYGYTF. CDR3 nucleotide sequence: TGCGCCAGCAGCTCTGGACAGGGGGGACCCTATGGCTACACCTTC.

The chain combines TRBV5-1 with TRBJ2-1; no reliable D call. Germline loops: CDR1 SGHRS, CDR2 YFSETQ. V was trimmed by 2 bases and J by 0 bases, leaving 9 bases between them. The CDR3 has 15 residues. The CDR3 reads CASSFELSSYNEQFF. The DNA of the CDR3 is TGCGCCAGCAGCTTTGAACTGAGCTCCTACAATGAGCAGTTCTTC.

The chain has TRBV5-1 and TRBJ2-1, with 8 bases that match TRBD2. Per germline, CDR1 SGHRS and CDR2 YFSETQ. The V and J ends lost 1 base and 2 bases, in that order; junction bases with no gene match: 2. This CDR3 is built from 15 residues. Here the CDR3 reads CASSLSGGTYNEQFF. As DNA, the CDR3 is TGCGCCAGCAGCTTGAGCGGGGGCACCTACAATGAGCAGTTCTTC.

Details on this clone: The junction differs from germline at one of its ends, possibly a read error. The V gene is TRBV7-7, the J gene TRBJ2-2; no clear D gene. The germline gives CDR1 SSHAT, CDR2 FNYEAQ (reference sequence). CDR3 length: 15 residues. CDR3 in amino acids: CASSLGEQFGGELFF. The CDR3 region has the DNA TGTGCTAGCAGCTTAGGCGAACAGTTTGGAGGGGAGCTGTTTTTT.

The chain links TRBV27 to TRBJ2-5; D might be TRBD1 (5 bases). The CDR3 extends over 14 amino acids. The V gene's germline CDR1 is MNHEY and CDR2 SMNVEV (reference sequence). V lost 2 bases to trimming and J lost 3 bases, with 10 bases between them. The CDR3 loop reads CASSLMAGKETQYF. DNA of the CDR3: TGTGCCAGCAGTTTAATGGCAGGGAAAGAGACCCAGTACTTC.

This chain joins TRBV5-1 and TRBJ2-1; the D gene is possibly TRBD2 (7 bases). The V end lost 7 bases, the J end lost 5 bases, and 19 bases lay between the germline ends. Germline assignment: CDR1 SGHRS and CDR2 YFSETQ. This CDR3 is built from 15 residues. The CDR3 DNA sequence: TGCGCCAGCGGGGGGGAAGGGACAACAAACAATGAGCAGTTCTTC. It yields the protein CASGGEGTTNNEQFF.

V and J are TRBV2 and TRBJ1-1, with D perhaps matching TRBD1 (5 bases). CDR3 length equals 14 residues. The germline V gene has CDR1 SNHLY and CDR2 FYNNEI. The V end lost 6 bases, the J end lost 0 bases, and 11 bases lay between the germline ends. Here the CDR3 DNA reads TGTGCCAGCAGGTGGGGCGTCCTGAACACTGAAGCTTTCTTT. Translating gives CASRWGVLNTEAFF.

The genes are TRBV6-2 or TRBV6-3 and TRBJ1-5; TRBD1 might be the D (6 bases). The CDR3 contains 14 residues. The germline V gene has CDR1 MNHEY and CDR2 SVGEGT. V lost 4 bases, J lost 5 bases, and 12 bases lay in between. The CDR3 here is CASSSAGAHQPQHF. As DNA, the CDR3 is TGTGCCAGCAGTTCCGCAGGGGCTCATCAGCCCCAGCATTTT.

This clone came up a few times. The genes are TRBV7-2 and TRBJ2-1, with TRBD2 identical over 9 bases. V lost 5 bases and J lost 10; bases outside the gene matches: 9. CDR1 and CDR2 (germline): SGHTA, FQGNSA. The CDR3 is made up of 14 amino acids. For the CDR3, the DNA is TGTGCCAGCAGCACGCTTACAACTAGCGGGGAGCAGTTCTTC. Encoded protein: CASSTLTTSGEQFF.

This clone occurred a few times. Written as DNA, the CDR3 is TGTGCCAGCAGTCGGGACAGTAGCCAGGCATCACCCCTCCACTTT. It codes for CASSRDSSQASPLHF. J is TRBJ1-6 and V is TRBV2; the match to TRBD1 covers 7 bases. The trim removed 5 bases at V and 10 bases at J, leaving 11 bases unmatched. Germline assignment: CDR1 SNHLY and CDR2 FYNNEI. The length of the CDR3 is 15 residues.

The chain carries TRBV11-2 and TRBJ1-2, with a tentative D call TRBD1 (6 bases). The ends were cut back, 5 bases at V and 7 bases at J, with 14 bases in the middle. The CDR3 totals 13 residues. CDR1 is SGHAT and CDR2 is FQNNGV in the germline V gene. CDR3 in amino acids: CASSPLTGPGYTF. CDR3 nucleotide sequence: TGTGCCAGCAGCCCGCTTACAGGGCCTGGCTACACCTTC.

The genes are TRBV15 and TRBJ2-1; TRBD1 matches 10 bases. Germline assignment: CDR1 LNHNV and CDR2 YYDKDF (reference sequence). V was pared by 6 bases and J by 7 bases, with 9 bases of the junction left unmatched. There are 15 residues in the CDR3. This CDR3 is CATRDGDRGRNEQFF. The CDR3 nucleotides are TGTGCCACCAGGGATGGGGACAGGGGAAGAAATGAGCAGTTCTTC.